The 27 T cell receptor beta chains below all came from one sample that was sequenced in a study of identical twins. TCRdb reanalysed the 5' RACE reads using MiXCR and keeps one entry per CDR3 protein. The sample yields 240,000 or so distinct CDR3 sequences, about 12% seen once. This same sample was also part of a study on yellow fever vaccine responses in identical twins.

The sequenced material came from memory (CD45RO+) T cells sorted from blood. The receptors were sampled from a woman aged 18-30 years in good health.

This clonotype was observed a few times. The V gene is TRBV6-1, the J gene TRBJ2-5; D is unclear. Trimming stripped 6 bases from V and 2 bases from J, with 16 bases between. Per the germline V gene, CDR1 is MNHNS and CDR2 is SASEGT. This CDR3 spans 15 amino acids. CDR3 DNA: TGTGCCAGCAGAGTACAGTATGAGTGGCAAGAGACCCAGTACTTC. It specifies CASRVQYEWQETQYF.

This clonotype was observed a few times. The rearrangement uses TRBV14 and TRBJ2-1; 7 nucleotides align to TRBD2. V shed 3 bases, J shed 15 bases, and the junction held 8 bases outside the gene matches. This CDR3 spans 12 amino acids. Germline assignment: CDR1 SGHDN and CDR2 FVKESK. The CDR3, as DNA: TGTGCCAGCAGCCAGGCTAGCGGACGCGGGTTCTTC. Translated: CASSQASGRGFF. The whole variable domain, remainder taken from reference TRBV14 and TRBJ2-1, is EAGVTQFPSHSVIEKGQTVTLRCDPISGHDNLYWYRRVMGKEIKFLLHFVKESKQDESGMPNNRFLAERTGGTYSTLKVQPAELEDSGVYFCASSQASGRGFFGPGTRLTVL.

At least ten counts were recorded for this clonotype. This chain connects TRBV5-1 to TRBJ2-3, with D tentatively TRBD1 or TRBD2 (6 bases each). With 1 base removed from V and 0 bases from J, the gap between germline ends came to 9 bases. CDR1 is SGHRS, CDR2 YFSETQ, per germline. This CDR3 has 15 residues. CDR3 region: CASSLRGTSTDTQYF. For the CDR3, the DNA is TGCGCCAGCAGCTTGAGGGGGACTAGCACAGATACGCAGTATTTT.

Here the CDR3 reads CASSQPRAGGPADTQYF. DNA for the CDR3: TGTGCCAGCAGCCAACCGCGAGCGGGGGGGCCGGCAGATACGCAGTATTTT. The V and J genes are TRBV7-2 and TRBJ2-3; TRBD2 aligns across 10 bases. The CDR3 length is 17 residues. Looked up from germline, CDR1 is SGHTA and CDR2 is FQGNSA. After removal of 5 bases from V and 4 bases from J, the junction contained 12 bases not matched to a gene.

This clonotype came up a few times. V and J are TRBV20-1 and TRBJ2-2; D might be TRBD1 (6 bases). V was cut by 3 bases and J by 3 bases, with 14 bases left in between. The CDR3 runs 15 residues. Per the germline V gene, CDR1 is DFQATT and CDR2 is SNEGSKA (reference sequence). CDR3 protein: CSASVGAGDTGELFF. The CDR3 DNA sequence: TGCAGTGCTAGTGTGGGGGCTGGGGACACCGGGGAGCTGTTTTTT.

This clonotype was found a few times. This sequence joins TRBV20-1 and TRBJ1-1, with D unclear. CDR1 DFQATT and CDR2 SNEGSKA come from the germline V gene (reference sequence). The CDR3 loop spans 12 amino acids. V was cut by 6 bases and J by 2 bases, with 10 bases left in between. The CDR3 is CSAISGNTEAFF. The CDR3 nucleotides are TGCAGTGCCATCTCGGGTAACACTGAAGCTTTCTTT.

The chain is built from TRBV4-1 and TRBJ2-1, with 8 nucleotides matching TRBD1. The trim removed 1 base at V and 0 bases at J, leaving 5 bases unmatched. Per the germline V gene, CDR1 is MGHRA and CDR2 is YSYEKL. This CDR3 spans 17 amino acids. The CDR3 coding sequence is TGCGCCAGCAGCCAAGCTGAGGGGACAGGCTCCTACAATGAGCAGTTCTTC. Its protein is CASSQAEGTGSYNEQFF.

This chain connects TRBV5-1 to TRBJ2-2, with unresolved D. CDR1 and CDR2 from the germline V gene are SGHRS and YFSETQ. The CDR3 length is 15 residues. Trimming took 1 base from V and 6 from J, leaving 13 bases between them. CDR3 protein: CASSLTTGSPGELFF. The CDR3 DNA sequence: TGCGCCAGCAGCTTGACGACGGGCTCGCCCGGGGAGCTGTTTTTT.

This clonotype was recorded a few times. The chain is built from TRBV15 and TRBJ1-1, with 8 bases identical to TRBD1. The germline V gene has CDR1 LNHNV and CDR2 YYDKDF (reference sequence). The CDR3 has 16 residues. V dropped 3 bases and J dropped 1; count of bases not matched to a gene: 7. CDR3 bases: TGTGCCACCAGCAGGCCGCCGGACAGGGCGAACACTGAAGCTTTCTTT. This sequence encodes CATSRPPDRANTEAFF.

The chain combines TRBV19 with TRBJ2-2; no clear D. The germline gives CDR1 LNHDA, CDR2 SQIVND (reference sequence). The V and J ends lost 6 bases and 6 bases respectively, with 11 bases between them. This CDR3 has 13 amino acids. The CDR3 region has the DNA TGTGCCAGTAGCCGCCTGGTGGCCGGGGAGCTGTTTTTT. Its translation is CASSRLVAGELFF.

This clonotype has a count of ten or more. The chain is built from TRBV10-3 and TRBJ2-2, with D perhaps matching TRBD2 (6 bases). The V end was cut by 8 bases, the J end by 0 bases, with 10 bases between. Germline CDR1 is ENHRY and CDR2 is SYGVKD. This CDR3 comprises 14 residues. Here the CDR3 DNA reads TGTGCCATCCGGAGGGCCGCGAACACCGGGGAGCTGTTTTTT. It yields the protein CAIRRAANTGELFF.

There are a few counts of this clonotype. The genes are TRBV7-2 and TRBJ1-1; D is unclear. V lost 5 bases and J 1 base, leaving 14 bases between the germline ends. Germline CDR1 and CDR2: SGHTA and FQGNSA. The CDR3 totals 15 residues. Written as DNA, the CDR3 is TGTGCCAGCAGCCCACGAGGAGGTCGGAACACTGAAGCTTTCTTT. Translating it yields CASSPRGGRNTEAFF. Using reference TRBV7-2 and TRBJ1-1 for the parts outside the CDR3, the full variable domain is GAGVSQSPSNKVTEKGKDVELRCDPISGHTALYWYRQSLGQGLEFLIYFQGNSAPDKSGLPSDRFSAERTGGSVSTLTIQRTQQEDSAVYLCASSPRGGRNTEAFFGQGTRLTVV.

This clonotype was seen ten or more times. V usage is TRBV2 and J usage is TRBJ2-2; TRBD1 aligns across 8 bases. The germline CDR1 and CDR2 sequences are SNHLY and FYNNEI. Trimming at V came to 4 bases and at J to 4 bases, leaving 8 bases not matched to a gene. This CDR3 region has 16 residues. The CDR3 here is CASSGTGTRSTGELFF. CDR3 DNA: TGTGCCAGCAGTGGGACAGGGACTCGAAGCACCGGGGAGCTGTTTTTT.

This clonotype occurred many times. The chain employs TRBV25-1 and TRBJ2-2; D unclear. Germline V gene lookup returns CDR1 MGHDK and CDR2 SYGVNS. The CDR3 is 13 residues long. V lost 2 bases and J 7 bases, leaving 8 bases between the germline ends. In DNA form, the CDR3 reads TGTGCCAGCAGTGAAACTTACCTCGGGGAGCTGTTTTTT. Its protein is CASSETYLGELFF. The variable domain in full, completed from reference TRBV25-1 and TRBJ2-2, reads EADIYQTPRYLVIGTGKKITLECSQTMGHDKMYWYQQDPGMELHLIHYSYGVNSTEKGDLSSESTVSRIRTEHFPLTLESARPSHTSQYLCASSETYLGELFFGEGSRLTVL.

This rearrangement joins TRBV7-8 to TRBJ2-3; D is ambiguous. Looked up from germline, CDR1 is SGHVS and CDR2 is FQNEAQ. This CDR3 contains 12 residues. V gave up 0 bases and J gave up 9 bases, with 7 bases separating them. The CDR3 DNA is TGTGCCAGCAGCTTAGCGGGTAGCACGCAGTATTTT. Translating it yields CASSLAGSTQYF. Full variable domain (rest looked up from reference TRBV7-8 and TRBJ2-3): GAGVSQSPRYKVAKRGQDVALRCDPISGHVSLFWYQQALGQGPEFLTYFQNEAQLDKSGLPSDRFFAERPEGSVSTLKIQRTQQEDSAVYLCASSLAGSTQYFGPGTRLTVL.

This clonotype was picked up a small number of times. The rearrangement joins TRBV20-1 to TRBJ2-5; 7 bases match TRBD2. Germline-derived CDR1 and CDR2 are DFQATT and SNEGSKA (reference sequence). V was clipped by 5 bases and J by 2 bases; unmatched bases: 11. This CDR3 region has 15 residues. The CDR3 DNA follows: TGCAGTGCTCCTCGACTAGGGAGGGATCAAGAGACCCAGTACTTC. Protein sequence: CSAPRLGRDQETQYF.

CDR3 protein: CASKKGNGNEQYF. CDR3 nucleotide sequence: TGTGCCAGCAAGAAGGGAAATGGGAACGAGCAGTACTTC. This chain connects TRBV2 to TRBJ2-7; D gene unclear. V was shortened by 7 bases and J by 5 bases, with 15 bases between the two germline ends. The germline V gene encodes CDR1 SNHLY and CDR2 FYNNEI. The CDR3 is 13 amino acids.

The rearrangement links TRBV11-1 to TRBJ2-7; possible D gene TRBD1, 5 bases. Germline V gene lookup returns CDR1 SGHAT and CDR2 FQDESV (reference sequence). The ends were cut back, 5 bases at V and 5 bases at J, with 13 bases in the middle. The CDR3 extends over 13 amino acids. The CDR3 spells CASSQQGTHEQYF. The CDR3 DNA reads TGTGCCAGCAGCCAGCAGGGTACCCACGAGCAGTACTTC.

This clonotype was recorded at least ten times. The chain joins TRBV28 to TRBJ2-7; TRBD2 aligns across 9 bases. This CDR3 spans 15 amino acids. CDR1 MDHEN and CDR2 SYDVKM come from the germline V gene. V dropped 5 bases and J dropped 2; count of bases not matched to a gene: 7. The CDR3 protein is CASSTSSGTAYEQYF. CDR3 coding DNA: TGTGCCAGCAGTACCTCTAGCGGGACCGCCTACGAGCAGTACTTC.

This clonotype was picked up many times. V is TRBV7-8 and J is TRBJ1-6; a weak D match, TRBD1 (5 bases). Germline V gene lookup returns CDR1 SGHVS and CDR2 FQNEAQ. Trimming removed 3 bases at V and 14 bases at J, with 14 bases between. There are 13 residues in the CDR3. The CDR3 DNA reads as TGTGCCAGCAGCTTGGACACGCGTGAGGCCCTCCACTTT. Amino acid sequence: CASSLDTREALHF.

The rearrangement uses TRBV20-1 and TRBJ2-5, with D possibly matching TRBD2 (6 bases). Germline CDR1 DFQATT, CDR2 SNEGSKA (reference sequence). The CDR3 extends over 14 amino acids. Trimming took 1 base from V and 2 from J, leaving 11 bases between them. CDR3 amino acids: CSARGRERQETQYF. CDR3 nucleotide sequence: TGCAGTGCTAGAGGACGGGAGCGACAAGAGACCCAGTACTTC.

V and J are TRBV7-2 and TRBJ2-2; unclear D gene. The CDR3 sequence is 15 residues long. CDR1 and CDR2 from the germline V gene are SGHTA and FQGNSA. V lost 0 bases and J lost 5, with 10 bases in between. CDR3 in DNA: TGTGCCAGCAGCTTAGCAGGCGCCGTGACCGGGGAGCTGTTTTTT. It encodes CASSLAGAVTGELFF.

A few counts support this clonotype. The V call is TRBV5-1, the J call TRBJ2-2, with 12 bases fitting TRBD2. The trim removed 2 bases at V and 7 bases at J, leaving 6 bases unmatched. Per the germline V gene, CDR1 is SGHRS and CDR2 is YFSETQ. CDR3 size: 16 residues. The CDR3 loop is CASSLRLAGEDGELFF. The CDR3, as DNA: TGCGCCAGCAGCTTAAGACTAGCGGGAGAGGACGGGGAGCTGTTTTTT.

The chain joins TRBV5-1 to TRBJ2-3, with 13 nucleotides matching TRBD2. The J segment lost 5 bases and the V segment lost 4 bases, leaving 1 base of the junction unmatched. The CDR3 loop spans 14 amino acids. From germline, CDR1 is SGHRS and CDR2 YFSETQ. CDR3 DNA: TGCGCCAGCAGCGGACTAGCGGGGGAAGATACGCAGTATTTT. Translation gives CASSGLAGEDTQYF.

This clonotype was seen only a few times. This sequence joins TRBV19 and TRBJ1-5; maybe TRBD1 (5 bases). The V and J ends lost 4 bases and 3 bases respectively, with 13 bases between them. Germline V gene lookup returns CDR1 LNHDA and CDR2 SQIVND (reference sequence). The CDR3 is 15 residues long. The chain's CDR3 is CASSTVQGFNQPQHF. For the CDR3, the DNA is TGTGCCAGTAGTACTGTTCAGGGTTTCAATCAGCCCCAGCATTTT.

In this sample, this clonotype turned up a few times. The rearrangement uses TRBV25-1 and TRBJ1-1; D not resolved. Per germline, CDR1 MGHDK and CDR2 SYGVNS. The CDR3 runs to 14 residues. Trimming took 3 bases from V and 3 from J, leaving 11 bases between them. CDR3 DNA sequence: TGTGCCAGCAGTGAGAGGATGGTGGACACTGAAGCTTTCTTT. The encoded protein is CASSERMVDTEAFF.

The chain recombines TRBV5-5 with TRBJ1-5; 7 nucleotides agree with TRBD1. This CDR3 has 14 amino acids. CDR1 and CDR2 from the germline V gene are SGHKS and YYEKEE (reference sequence). J was trimmed by 3 bases and V by 2 bases; bases with no gene match: 2. The CDR3 sequence is CASSFGQVNQPQHF. Here the CDR3 DNA reads TGTGCCAGCAGCTTCGGACAGGTCAATCAGCCCCAGCATTTT.